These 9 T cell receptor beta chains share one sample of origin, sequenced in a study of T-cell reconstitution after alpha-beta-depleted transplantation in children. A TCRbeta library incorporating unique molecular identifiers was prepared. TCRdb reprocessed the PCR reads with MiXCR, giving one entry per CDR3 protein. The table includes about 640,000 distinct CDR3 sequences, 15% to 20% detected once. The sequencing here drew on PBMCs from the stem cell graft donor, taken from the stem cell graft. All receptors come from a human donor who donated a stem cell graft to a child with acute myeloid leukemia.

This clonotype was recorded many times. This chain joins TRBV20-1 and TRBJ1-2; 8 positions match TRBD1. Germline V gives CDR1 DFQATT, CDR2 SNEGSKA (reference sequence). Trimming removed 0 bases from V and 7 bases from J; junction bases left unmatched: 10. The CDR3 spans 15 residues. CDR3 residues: CSARDRGQGASGYTF. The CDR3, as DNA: TGCAGTGCTAGAGATCGGGGGCAGGGGGCGAGTGGCTACACCTTC.

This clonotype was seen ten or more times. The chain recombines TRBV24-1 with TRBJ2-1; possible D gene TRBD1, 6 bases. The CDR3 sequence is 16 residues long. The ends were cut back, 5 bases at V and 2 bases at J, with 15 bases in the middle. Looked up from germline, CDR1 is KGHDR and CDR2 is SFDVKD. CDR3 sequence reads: CATSGLQGGTYNEQFF. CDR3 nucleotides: TGTGCCACCAGTGGGTTACAGGGTGGCACCTACAATGAGCAGTTCTTC.

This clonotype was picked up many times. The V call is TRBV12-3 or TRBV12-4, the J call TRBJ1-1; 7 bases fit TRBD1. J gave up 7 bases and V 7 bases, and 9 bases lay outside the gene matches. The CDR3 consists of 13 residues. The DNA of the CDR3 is TGTGCCAGCACCCCCCGGGACAGAAATGAAGCTTTCTTT. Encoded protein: CASTPRDRNEAFF.

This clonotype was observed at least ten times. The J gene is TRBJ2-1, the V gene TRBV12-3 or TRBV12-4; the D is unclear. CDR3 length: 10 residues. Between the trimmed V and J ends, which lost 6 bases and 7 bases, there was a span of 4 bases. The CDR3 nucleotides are TGTGCCAGCAGCCAAAATGAGCAGTTCTTC. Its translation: CASSQNEQFF.

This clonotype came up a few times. The DNA of the CDR3 is TGTGCCAGCGGATCCGGGAACTCCTACGAGCAGTACTTC. Translating it yields CASGSGNSYEQYF. The rearrangement links TRBV5-8 to TRBJ2-7, with a tentative D call TRBD2 (5 bases). V was cut by 7 bases and J by 0 bases, with 11 bases left in between. Germline CDR1 and CDR2: SGHTS and YDEGEE. This CDR3 has 13 amino acids.

The CDR3 nucleotides are TGCAGCGTTGGCGAGACAGGGAATGAAAAACTGTTTTTT. Its translation: CSVGETGNEKLFF. V gene TRBV29-1 combines with J gene TRBJ1-4; 7 bases match TRBD1. V lost 4 bases to trimming and J lost 5 bases; unmatched junction nucleotides: 4. Germline values: CDR1 SQVTM, CDR2 ANQGSEA. This CDR3 comprises 13 residues. Variable domain in full (rest from reference TRBV29-1 and TRBJ1-4): SAVISQKPSRDICQRGTSLTIQCQVDSQVTMMFWYRQQPGQSLTLIATANQGSEATYESGFVIDKFPISRPNLTFSTLTVSNMSPEDSSIYLCSVGETGNEKLFFGSGTQLSVL.

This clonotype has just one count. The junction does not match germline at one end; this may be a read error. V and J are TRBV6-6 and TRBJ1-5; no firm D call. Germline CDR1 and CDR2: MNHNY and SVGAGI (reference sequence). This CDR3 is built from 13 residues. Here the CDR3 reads CAGSGRDPQPQHF. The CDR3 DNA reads TGTGCCGGCAGCGGTAGGGATCCTCAGCCCCAGCATTTT.

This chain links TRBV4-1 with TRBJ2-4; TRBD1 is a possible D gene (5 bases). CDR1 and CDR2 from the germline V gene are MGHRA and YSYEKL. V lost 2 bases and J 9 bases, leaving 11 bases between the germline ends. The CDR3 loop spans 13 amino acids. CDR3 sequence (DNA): TGCGCCAGCAGCCAAAGGGGTATGGGCATTCAGTACTTC. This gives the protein CASSQRGMGIQYF.

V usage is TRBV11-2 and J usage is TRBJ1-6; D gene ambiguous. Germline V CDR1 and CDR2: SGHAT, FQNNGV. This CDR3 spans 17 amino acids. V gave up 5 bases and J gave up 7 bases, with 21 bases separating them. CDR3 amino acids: CASSARFGEQLNSPLHF. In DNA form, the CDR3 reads TGTGCCAGCAGCGCACGTTTTGGCGAACAGTTGAATTCACCCCTCCACTTT.